The 27 T cell receptor beta chains below were found in one sample sequenced in a study of T cell repertoires in ileal Crohn's disease. Time point in this sample: inflamed ileum from the surgical specimen. Clones were sequenced by immunoSEQ multiplex PCR, and TCRdb holds only the in-frame ones, with some missing. The table shows approximately 11,000 clones, with around 87% occurring only once. The sequencing input was ileal tissue. Receptors originate from an adult with Crohn's disease.

The chain links TRBV19 to TRBJ1-4, with D perhaps TRBD1 (5 bases). Deletions cut 3 bases from V and 8 bases from J, with 13 bases between. This CDR3 comprises 14 residues. Germline-derived CDR1 and CDR2 are LNHDA and SQIVND (reference sequence). The CDR3 sequence is CASSIGGFGEKLFF. CDR3 DNA sequence: TGTGCCAGTAGTATCGGGGGTTTCGGGGAAAAACTGTTTTTT.

The chain employs TRBV4-1 and TRBJ2-1; 7 nucleotides line up with TRBD2. The germline CDR1 and CDR2 sequences are MGHRA and YSYEKL. J was trimmed by 0 bases and V by 2 bases; bases with no gene match: 1. The CDR3 is made up of 15 amino acids. CDR3: CASSQSGGSYNEQFF. CDR3 nucleotides: TGCGCCAGCAGCCAATCGGGAGGCTCCTACAATGAGCAGTTCTTC.

The J gene is TRBJ2-5, the V gene TRBV11-2, with D possibly matching TRBD1 (6 bases). V was pared by 4 bases and J by 7 bases, with 13 bases between. Germline-derived CDR1 and CDR2 are SGHAT and FQNNGV. The CDR3 is made up of 13 amino acids. CDR3 DNA sequence: TGTGCCAGCAGCTCGGGACCCAGGGGGACCCAGTACTTC. Its translation: CASSSGPRGTQYF.

The chain uses TRBV25-1 and TRBJ1-4, with D perhaps TRBD1 (5 bases). CDR3 length: 14 residues. The V gene's germline CDR1 is MGHDK and CDR2 SYGVNS. The germline V and J ends were trimmed by 2 bases and 8 bases, with 12 bases remaining between them. The CDR3 region is CASSEAGGWEKLFF. The DNA for the CDR3 is TGTGCCAGCAGTGAAGCCGGGGGTTGGGAAAAACTGTTTTTT.

The chain couples TRBV28 to TRBJ1-2; 11 nucleotides agree with TRBD1. Per the germline V gene, CDR1 is MDHEN and CDR2 is SYDVKM. The ends lost 1 base at V and 4 bases at J; junction bases unmatched: 2. The length of the CDR3 is 15 residues. The CDR3 sequence: CASSLLGTGGYGYTF. The CDR3 bases are TGTGCCAGCAGTTTATTAGGGACAGGGGGCTATGGCTACACCTTC.

The V and J genes are TRBV2 and TRBJ1-2, with D possibly being TRBD1 (6 bases). Germline lookup yields CDR1 SNHLY and CDR2 FYNNEI. Trimming removed 8 bases at V and 8 bases at J, with 9 bases between. The CDR3 consists of 10 residues. The CDR3 loop is CASRQAGYTF. In nucleotides, the CDR3 is TGTGCCAGCCGACAGGCAGGCTACACCTTC.

J is TRBJ2-6 and V is TRBV6-1, with a tentative D call TRBD2 (5 bases). The CDR3 consists of 15 residues. With 3 bases removed from V and 0 bases from J, the gap between germline ends came to 6 bases. The germline CDR1 and CDR2 sequences are MNHNS and SASEGT. As DNA, the CDR3 is TGTGCCAGCAGTGACGGGGTCTCTGGGGCCAACGTCCTGACTTTC. Translation gives CASSDGVSGANVLTF.

The J gene is TRBJ1-2, the V gene TRBV29-1; 7 nucleotides align to TRBD1. Trimming at V came to 3 bases and at J to 4 bases, leaving 8 bases not matched to a gene. CDR1 is SQVTM and CDR2 is ANQGSEA in the germline V gene. The CDR3 has 14 residues. CDR3 sequence (DNA): TGCAGCGTTGATGAAGGGTCAGGGGGCTATGGCTACACCTTC. Translated, it gives CSVDEGSGGYGYTF.

J is TRBJ2-5 and V is TRBV10-3; TRBD2 aligns across 8 bases. This CDR3 contains 14 residues. The germline gives CDR1 ENHRY, CDR2 SYGVKD. V shed 2 bases and J 2 bases; nucleotides not matched to a gene: 1. The chain's CDR3 is CAISETSGQETQYF. In nucleotides, the CDR3 is TGTGCCATCAGTGAGACTAGCGGACAAGAGACCCAGTACTTC.

J is TRBJ2-1 and V is TRBV28, with 9 bases identical to TRBD2. This CDR3 comprises 15 residues. Germline V lookup: CDR1 MDHEN, CDR2 SYDVKM. V lost 1 base, J lost 8 bases, and 6 bases stayed unmatched. The CDR3 spells CASSLFASGMHEQFF. The DNA of the CDR3 is TGTGCCAGCAGTTTATTTGCTAGCGGGATGCATGAGCAGTTCTTC.

The count of this clone is one. V usage is TRBV5-1 and J usage is TRBJ1-1; a possible D gene is TRBD1 (6 bases). The V end lost 1 base, the J end lost 1 base, and 17 bases lay between the germline ends. The CDR3 is 17 amino acids. CDR1 is SGHRS and CDR2 is YFSETQ in the germline V gene. The CDR3 DNA follows: TGCGCCAGCAGCTTGTACGGACAGAGTACTAAGAACACTGAAGCTTTCTTT. This gives the protein CASSLYGQSTKNTEAFF.

The genes are TRBV28 and TRBJ2-3; D unresolved. This CDR3 is built from 14 residues. Germline-derived CDR1 and CDR2 are MDHEN and SYDVKM. V lost 6 bases and J 1 base, leaving 11 bases between the germline ends. CDR3 region: CASSTWQGTDTQYF. CDR3 nucleotides: TGTGCCAGCAGCACCTGGCAGGGCACAGATACGCAGTATTTT.

The chain employs TRBV4-1 and TRBJ1-1; D not resolved. The CDR3 spans 14 residues. Between the trimmed V and J ends, which lost 1 base and 3 bases, there was a span of 9 bases. The germline V gene has CDR1 MGHRA and CDR2 YSYEKL. Here the CDR3 reads CASSQGNGYTEAFF. The CDR3 DNA follows: TGCGCCAGCAGCCAAGGAAACGGTTACACTGAAGCTTTCTTT.

V is TRBV19 and J is TRBJ1-1; D is ambiguous. CDR1 is LNHDA, CDR2 SQIVND, per germline (reference sequence). V lost 6 bases and J lost 1, with 9 bases in between. This CDR3 comprises 13 residues. CDR3 residues: CASREWGNTEAFF. CDR3 nucleotides: TGTGCCAGTAGGGAATGGGGGAACACTGAAGCTTTCTTT. The full variable domain, its missing parts supplied by reference TRBV19 and TRBJ1-1, is DGGITQSPKYLFRKEGQNVTLSCEQNLNHDAMYWYRQDPGQGLRLIYYSQIVNDFQKGDIAEGYSVSREKKESFPLTVTSAQKNPTAFYLCASREWGNTEAFFGQGTRLTVV.

The J gene is TRBJ2-7, the V gene TRBV5-1; D is undetermined. This CDR3 region has 14 residues. Trimming took 0 bases from V and 2 from J, leaving 9 bases between them. Germline V gene lookup returns CDR1 SGHRS and CDR2 YFSETQ. This chain's CDR3 is CASSLEGFTYEQYF. In nucleotides, the CDR3 is TGCGCCAGCAGCTTGGAGGGCTTCACCTACGAGCAGTACTTC.

In DNA, the CDR3 is TGTGCCAGCCGTCAGGGAAGATCTCCCTCTACCTACAATGAGCAGTTCTTC. It is translated as CASRQGRSPSTYNEQFF. The V call is TRBV27, the J call TRBJ2-1, with D possibly TRBD1 on 5 matching bases. Trimming took 8 bases from V and 2 from J, leaving 22 bases between them. The CDR3 totals 17 residues. Germline CDR1 reads MNHEY; CDR2 reads SMNVEV (reference sequence).

The rearrangement links TRBV5-1 to TRBJ1-5; D may be TRBD1 (6 bases). CDR1 SGHRS and CDR2 YFSETQ come from the germline V gene. The CDR3 is 14 amino acids. Trimming pared 0 bases from V and 5 bases from J, leaving 9 bases between. DNA of the CDR3: TGCGCCAGCAGCTTGGGGGGGGCTGATCAGCCCCAGCATTTT. It specifies CASSLGGADQPQHF.

The J gene is TRBJ2-6, the V gene TRBV19; TRBD1 is a possible D gene (5 bases). Trimming took 7 bases from V and 0 from J, leaving 13 bases between them. There are 16 residues in the CDR3. CDR1 is LNHDA and CDR2 is SQIVND in the germline V gene (reference sequence). Here the CDR3 DNA reads TGTGCCAGTATTCCGACAGCACTCTCTGGGGCCAACGTCCTGACTTTC. This codes for CASIPTALSGANVLTF.

This sequence joins TRBV6-4 and TRBJ2-7; D not certain. There are 15 residues in the CDR3. The V gene's germline CDR1 is MRHNA and CDR2 SNTAGT. V gave up 10 bases and J gave up 4 bases, with 23 bases separating them. CDR3 DNA: TGTGCCACCAGAGACCGGGTTAAACGGGTATACGAGCAGTACGTC. It encodes CATRDRVKRVYEQYV.

The rearrangement uses TRBV2 and TRBJ2-7; 8 positions match TRBD2. V was pared by 7 bases and J by 3 bases, with 8 bases of the junction left unmatched. The V gene's germline CDR1 is SNHLY and CDR2 FYNNEI. CDR3 length equals 14 residues. The CDR3 sequence is CASTEGLEYYEQYF. In DNA, the CDR3 is TGTGCCAGCACCGAGGGACTAGAGTACTACGAGCAGTACTTC. Combining the CDR3 with reference TRBV2 and TRBJ2-7 gives the whole variable domain EPEVTQTPSHQVTQMGQEVILRCVPISNHLYFYWYRQILGQKVEFLVSFYNNEISEKSEIFDDQFSVERPDGSNFTLKIRSTKLEDSAMYFCASTEGLEYYEQYFGPGTRLTVT.

V and J are TRBV7-6 and TRBJ2-3; maybe TRBD2 (7 bases). Germline-derived CDR1 and CDR2 are SGHVS and FNYEAQ. The CDR3 contains 17 residues. Deletions cut 0 bases from V and 3 bases from J, with 16 bases between. As DNA, the CDR3 is TGTGCCAGCAGCTTAGCGGGGGGCGGGAGCCCTACAGATACGCAGTATTTT. Encoded protein: CASSLAGGGSPTDTQYF.

The chain joins TRBV30 to TRBJ1-1; no definite D call. CDR3 length: 11 residues. Per the germline V gene, CDR1 is GTSNPN and CDR2 is SVGIG (reference sequence). Trimming pared 8 bases from V and 4 bases from J, leaving 11 bases between. Here the CDR3 DNA reads TGTGCCCGGACTCGGGGCACTGAAGCTTTCTTT. Residues: CARTRGTEAFF.

V usage is TRBV6-4 and J usage is TRBJ1-3; the D gene is possibly TRBD1 (5 bases). Per germline, CDR1 MRHNA and CDR2 SNTAGT. The V end was cut by 11 bases, the J end by 0 bases, with 5 bases between. The CDR3 spans 11 residues. The CDR3 region is CAGHSGNTIYF. The CDR3 coding sequence is TGTGCCGGACACTCTGGAAACACCATATATTTT.

The chain recombines TRBV19 with TRBJ1-2, with D possibly matching TRBD1 (5 bases). CDR3 length: 14 residues. The V end lost 7 bases, the J end lost 4 bases, and 16 bases lay between the germline ends. Germline V gene sequence: CDR1 LNHDA, CDR2 SQIVND (reference sequence). DNA of the CDR3: TGTGCCAGTACCGTAGCAGGGTTGATCTATGGCTACACCTTC. Its protein is CASTVAGLIYGYTF.

This clone showed up just once. CDR3 in amino acids: CASSALAGYNGELFF. In DNA, the CDR3 is TGTGCCAGTAGTGCTCTAGCGGGATATAACGGGGAGCTGTTTTTT. This chain joins TRBV19 and TRBJ2-2, with 9 bases lining up with TRBD2. J was trimmed by 7 bases and V by 5 bases; bases with no gene match: 8. Looked up from germline, CDR1 is LNHDA and CDR2 is SQIVND (reference sequence). This CDR3 region has 15 residues.

V is TRBV5-1 and J is TRBJ2-5; 9 bases align to TRBD2. With 0 bases clipped from V and 5 bases from J, the junction kept 11 bases outside the gene matches. This CDR3 is built from 17 residues. Germline V gives CDR1 SGHRS, CDR2 YFSETQ. CDR3 protein: CASSLGVTSGLIETQYF. The CDR3 DNA reads as TGCGCCAGCAGCTTGGGAGTCACTAGCGGGTTAATTGAGACCCAGTACTTC. Using reference TRBV5-1 and TRBJ2-5 for the parts outside the CDR3, the full variable domain is KAGVTQTPRYLIKTRGQQVTLSCSPISGHRSVSWYQQTPGQGLQFLFEYFSETQRNKGNFPGRFSGRQFSNSRSEMNVSTLELGDSALYLCASSLGVTSGLIETQYFGPGTRLLVL.

This clone was picked up one time. This chain uses TRBV6-5 with TRBJ2-7; 7 bases map to TRBD2. J lost 9 bases, V lost 5 bases, and 7 bases had no gene match. The germline V gene has CDR1 MNHEY and CDR2 SVGAGI. The CDR3 totals 12 residues. CDR3 loop: CASSPGSGGQYF. As DNA, the CDR3 is TGTGCCAGCAGTCCCGGGTCGGGGGGGCAGTACTTC.